The clone carrying this TCR beta chain was observed many times. Its matching antigen is unknown. From germline, CDR1 is SQVTM and CDR2 ANQGSEA. The V and J ends lost 1 base and 2 bases, in that order; junction bases with no gene match: 0. This CDR3 spans 13 amino acids. The source of the sample is a study of metastatic and nonmetastatic thyroid tumors. Study at large: Thyroid patients, malignant and benign, had repertoires compared across blood and tumor or nodule tissue.

Study-wide points: Reported TCR beta diversity, measured in blood and tumor, was significantly higher for malignant thyroid tumors than for benign nodules.

All patients were treatment-naive before thyroid surgery. In the authors' methods: CDR3 differences across clinicopathological groups were used to build a distant-metastasis classifier for papillary thyroid cancer. MiXCR was used by TCRdb to re-call the PCR reads. The V and J calls reflect TCRdb's pipeline rather than the authors' work. Altogether tens of thousands of clones are present, approximately 26% being singletons, with the ten largest covering around 10%. V gene TRBV29-1 combines with J gene TRBJ1-2; 8 bases fit TRBD1. The sample consisted of blood. The source of this sequence is a female donor with papillary thyroid cancer or a benign thyroid nodule (not recorded which). Some clones in this sample may be carry-over from other donors' samples. The CDR3 loop reads CSVEGTGNYGYTF. CDR3 bases: TGCAGCGTTGAAGGGACAGGGAACTATGGCTACACCTTC.